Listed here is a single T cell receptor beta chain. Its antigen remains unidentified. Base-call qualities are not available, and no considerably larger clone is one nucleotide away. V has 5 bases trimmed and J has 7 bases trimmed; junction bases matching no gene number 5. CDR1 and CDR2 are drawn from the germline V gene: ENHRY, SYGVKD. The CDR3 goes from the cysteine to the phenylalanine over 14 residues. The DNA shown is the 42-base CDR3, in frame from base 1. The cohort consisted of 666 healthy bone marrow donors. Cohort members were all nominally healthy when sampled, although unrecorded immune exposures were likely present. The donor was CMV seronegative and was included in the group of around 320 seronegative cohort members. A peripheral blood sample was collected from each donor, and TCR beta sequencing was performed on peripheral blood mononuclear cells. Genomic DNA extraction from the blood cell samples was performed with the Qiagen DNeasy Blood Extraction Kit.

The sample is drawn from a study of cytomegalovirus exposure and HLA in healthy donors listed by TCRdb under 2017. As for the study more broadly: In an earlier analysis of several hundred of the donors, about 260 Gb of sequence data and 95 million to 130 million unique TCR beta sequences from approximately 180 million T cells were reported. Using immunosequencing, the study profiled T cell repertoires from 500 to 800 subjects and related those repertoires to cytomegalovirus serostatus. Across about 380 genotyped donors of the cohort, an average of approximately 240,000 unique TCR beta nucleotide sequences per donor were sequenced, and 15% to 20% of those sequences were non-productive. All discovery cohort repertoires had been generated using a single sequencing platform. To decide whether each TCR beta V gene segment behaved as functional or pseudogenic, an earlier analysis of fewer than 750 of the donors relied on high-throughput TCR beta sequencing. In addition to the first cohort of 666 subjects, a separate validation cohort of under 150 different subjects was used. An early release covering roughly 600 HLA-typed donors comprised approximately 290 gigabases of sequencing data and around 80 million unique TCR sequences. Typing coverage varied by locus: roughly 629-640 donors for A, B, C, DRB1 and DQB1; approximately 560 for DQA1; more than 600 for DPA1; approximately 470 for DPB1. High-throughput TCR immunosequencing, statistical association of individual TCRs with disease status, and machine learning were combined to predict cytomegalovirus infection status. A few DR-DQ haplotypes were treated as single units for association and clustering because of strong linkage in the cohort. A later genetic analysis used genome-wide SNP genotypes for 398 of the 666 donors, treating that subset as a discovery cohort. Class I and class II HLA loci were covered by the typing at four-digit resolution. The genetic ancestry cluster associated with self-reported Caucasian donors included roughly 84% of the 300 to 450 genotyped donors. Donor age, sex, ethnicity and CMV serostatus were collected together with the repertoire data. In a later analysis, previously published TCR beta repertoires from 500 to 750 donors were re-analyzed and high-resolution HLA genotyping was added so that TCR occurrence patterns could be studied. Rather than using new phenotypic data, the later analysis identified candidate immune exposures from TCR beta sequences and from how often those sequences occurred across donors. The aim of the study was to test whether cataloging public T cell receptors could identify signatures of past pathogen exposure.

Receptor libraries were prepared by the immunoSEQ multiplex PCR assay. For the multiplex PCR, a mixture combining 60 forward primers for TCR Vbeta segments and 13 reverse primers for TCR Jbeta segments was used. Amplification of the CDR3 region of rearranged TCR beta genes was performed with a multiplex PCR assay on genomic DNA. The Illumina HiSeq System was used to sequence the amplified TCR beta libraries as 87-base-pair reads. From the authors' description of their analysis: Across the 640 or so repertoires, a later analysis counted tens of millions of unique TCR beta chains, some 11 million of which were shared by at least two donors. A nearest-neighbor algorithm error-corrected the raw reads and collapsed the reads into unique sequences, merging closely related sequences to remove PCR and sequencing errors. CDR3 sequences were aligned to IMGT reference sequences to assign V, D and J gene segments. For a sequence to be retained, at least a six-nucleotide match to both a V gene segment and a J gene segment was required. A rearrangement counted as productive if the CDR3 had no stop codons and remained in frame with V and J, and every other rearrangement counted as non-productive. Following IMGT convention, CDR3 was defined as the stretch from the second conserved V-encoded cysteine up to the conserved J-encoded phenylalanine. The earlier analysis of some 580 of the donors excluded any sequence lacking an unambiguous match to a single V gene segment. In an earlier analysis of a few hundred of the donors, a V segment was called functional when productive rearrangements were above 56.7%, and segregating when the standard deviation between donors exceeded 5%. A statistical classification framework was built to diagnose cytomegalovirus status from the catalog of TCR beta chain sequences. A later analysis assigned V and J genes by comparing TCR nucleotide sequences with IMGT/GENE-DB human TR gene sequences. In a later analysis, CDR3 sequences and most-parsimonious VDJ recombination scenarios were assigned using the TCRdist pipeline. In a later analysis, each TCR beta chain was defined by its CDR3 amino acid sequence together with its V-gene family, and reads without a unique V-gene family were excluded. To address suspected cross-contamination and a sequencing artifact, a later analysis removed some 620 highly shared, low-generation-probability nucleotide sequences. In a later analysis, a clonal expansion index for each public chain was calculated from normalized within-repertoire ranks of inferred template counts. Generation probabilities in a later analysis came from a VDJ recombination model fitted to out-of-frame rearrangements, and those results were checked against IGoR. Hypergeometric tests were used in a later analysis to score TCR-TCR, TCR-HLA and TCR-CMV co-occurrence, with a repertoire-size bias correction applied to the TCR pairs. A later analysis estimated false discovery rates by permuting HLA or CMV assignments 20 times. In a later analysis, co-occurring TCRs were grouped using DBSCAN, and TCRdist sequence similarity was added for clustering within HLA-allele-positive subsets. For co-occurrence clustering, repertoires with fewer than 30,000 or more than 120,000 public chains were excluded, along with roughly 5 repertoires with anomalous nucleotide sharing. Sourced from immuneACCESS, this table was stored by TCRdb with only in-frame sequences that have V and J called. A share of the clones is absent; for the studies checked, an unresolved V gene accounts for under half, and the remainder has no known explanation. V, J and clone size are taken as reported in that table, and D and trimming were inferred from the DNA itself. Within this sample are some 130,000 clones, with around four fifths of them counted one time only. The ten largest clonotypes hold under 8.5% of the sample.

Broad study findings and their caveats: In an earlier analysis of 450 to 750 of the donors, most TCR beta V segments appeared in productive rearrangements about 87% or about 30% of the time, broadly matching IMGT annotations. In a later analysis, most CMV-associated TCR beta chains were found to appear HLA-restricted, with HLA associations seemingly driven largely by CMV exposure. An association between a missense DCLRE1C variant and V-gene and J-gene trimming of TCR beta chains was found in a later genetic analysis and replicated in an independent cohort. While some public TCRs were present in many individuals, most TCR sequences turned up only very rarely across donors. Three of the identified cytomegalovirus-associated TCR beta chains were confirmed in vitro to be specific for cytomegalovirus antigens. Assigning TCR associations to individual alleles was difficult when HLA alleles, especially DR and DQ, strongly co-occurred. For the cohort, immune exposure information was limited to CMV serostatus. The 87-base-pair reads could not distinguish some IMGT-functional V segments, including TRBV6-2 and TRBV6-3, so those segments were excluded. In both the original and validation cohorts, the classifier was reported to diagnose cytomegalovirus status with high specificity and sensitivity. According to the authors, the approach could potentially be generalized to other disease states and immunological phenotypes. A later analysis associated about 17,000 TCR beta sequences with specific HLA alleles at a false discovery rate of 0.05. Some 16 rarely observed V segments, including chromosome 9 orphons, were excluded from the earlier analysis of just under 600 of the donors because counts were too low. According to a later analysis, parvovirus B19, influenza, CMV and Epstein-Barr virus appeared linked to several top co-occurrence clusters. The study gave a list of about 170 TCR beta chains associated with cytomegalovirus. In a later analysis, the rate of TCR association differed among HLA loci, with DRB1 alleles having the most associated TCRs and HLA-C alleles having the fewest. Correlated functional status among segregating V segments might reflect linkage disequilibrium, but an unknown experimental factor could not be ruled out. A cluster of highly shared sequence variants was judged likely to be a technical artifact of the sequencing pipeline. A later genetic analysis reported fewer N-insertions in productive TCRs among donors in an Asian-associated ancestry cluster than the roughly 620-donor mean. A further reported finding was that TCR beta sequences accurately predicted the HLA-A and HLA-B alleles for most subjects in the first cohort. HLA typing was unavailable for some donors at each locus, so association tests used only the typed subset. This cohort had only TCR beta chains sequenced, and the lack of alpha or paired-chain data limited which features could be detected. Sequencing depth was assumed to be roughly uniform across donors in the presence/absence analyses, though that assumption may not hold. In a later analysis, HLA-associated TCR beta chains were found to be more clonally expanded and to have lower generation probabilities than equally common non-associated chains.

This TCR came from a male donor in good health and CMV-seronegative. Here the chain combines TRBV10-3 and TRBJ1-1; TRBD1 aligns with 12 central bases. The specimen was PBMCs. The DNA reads TGTGCCATCAGTTCCGGGACAGGGGGCGATGAAGCTTTCTTT. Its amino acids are CAISSGTGGDEAFF.